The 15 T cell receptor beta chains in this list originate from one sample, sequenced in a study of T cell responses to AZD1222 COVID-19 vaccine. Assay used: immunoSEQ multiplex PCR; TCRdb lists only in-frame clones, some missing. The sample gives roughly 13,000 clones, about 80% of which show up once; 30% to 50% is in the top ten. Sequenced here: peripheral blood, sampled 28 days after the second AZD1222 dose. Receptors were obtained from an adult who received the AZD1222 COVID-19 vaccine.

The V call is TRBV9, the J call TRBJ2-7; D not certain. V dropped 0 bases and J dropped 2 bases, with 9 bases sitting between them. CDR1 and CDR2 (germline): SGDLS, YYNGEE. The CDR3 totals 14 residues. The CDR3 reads CASSVGGNAYEQYF. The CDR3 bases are TGTGCCAGCAGCGTAGGGGGTAACGCCTACGAGCAGTACTTC.

DNA for the CDR3: TGTGCCTGGAGTGTTTCAGGGGGAGGCACTGAAGCTTTCTTT. Translated: CAWSVSGGGTEAFF. The rearrangement joins TRBV30 to TRBJ1-1; 7 positions match TRBD1. The CDR3 extends over 14 amino acids. After removal of 0 bases from V and 4 bases from J, the junction contained 5 bases not matched to a gene. Germline CDR1 is GTSNPN and CDR2 is SVGIG (reference sequence).

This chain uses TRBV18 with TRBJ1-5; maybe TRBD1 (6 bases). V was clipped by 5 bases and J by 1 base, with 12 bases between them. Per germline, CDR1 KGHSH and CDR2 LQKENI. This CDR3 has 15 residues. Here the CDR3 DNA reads TGTGCCAGCTCAACCGGACAGACAAGCAATCAGCCCCAGCATTTT. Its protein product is CASSTGQTSNQPQHF.

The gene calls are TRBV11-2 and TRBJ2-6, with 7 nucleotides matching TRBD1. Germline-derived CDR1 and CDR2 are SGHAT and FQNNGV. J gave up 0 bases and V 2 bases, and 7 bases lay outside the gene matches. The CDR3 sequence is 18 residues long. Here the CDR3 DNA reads TGTGCCAGCAGCTTAACAGGGGTTAGGGCCTCTGGGGCCAACGTCCTGACTTTC. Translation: CASSLTGVRASGANVLTF.

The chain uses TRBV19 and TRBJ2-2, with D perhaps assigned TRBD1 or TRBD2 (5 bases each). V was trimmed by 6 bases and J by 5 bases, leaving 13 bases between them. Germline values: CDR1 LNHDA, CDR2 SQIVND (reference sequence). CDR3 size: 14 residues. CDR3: CASSGTSGTGELFF. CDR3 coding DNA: TGTGCCAGTAGCGGGACCTCCGGGACCGGGGAGCTGTTTTTT.

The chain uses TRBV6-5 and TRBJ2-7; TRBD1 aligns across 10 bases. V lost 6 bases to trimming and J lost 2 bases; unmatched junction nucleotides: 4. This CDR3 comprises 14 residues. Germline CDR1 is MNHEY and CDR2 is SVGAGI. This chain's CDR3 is CASSTGTGAYEQYF. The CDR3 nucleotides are TGTGCCAGCAGCACCGGGACAGGGGCCTACGAGCAGTACTTC.

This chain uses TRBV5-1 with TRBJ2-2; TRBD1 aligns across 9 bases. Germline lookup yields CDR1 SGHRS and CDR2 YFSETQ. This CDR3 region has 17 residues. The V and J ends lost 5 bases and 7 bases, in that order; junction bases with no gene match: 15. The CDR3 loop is CASRGLVGQGPHGELFF. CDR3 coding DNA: TGCGCCAGCAGAGGATTGGTGGGACAGGGTCCGCACGGGGAGCTGTTTTTT. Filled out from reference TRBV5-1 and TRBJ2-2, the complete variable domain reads KAGVTQTPRYLIKTRGQQVTLSCSPISGHRSVSWYQQTPGQGLQFLFEYFSETQRNKGNFPGRFSGRQFSNSRSEMNVSTLELGDSALYLCASRGLVGQGPHGELFFGEGSRLTVL.

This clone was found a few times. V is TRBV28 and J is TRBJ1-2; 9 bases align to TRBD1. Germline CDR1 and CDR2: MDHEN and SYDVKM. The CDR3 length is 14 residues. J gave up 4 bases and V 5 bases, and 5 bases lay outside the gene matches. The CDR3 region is CASSPQGASYGYTF. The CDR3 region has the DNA TGTGCCAGCAGTCCACAGGGGGCGAGCTATGGCTACACCTTC.

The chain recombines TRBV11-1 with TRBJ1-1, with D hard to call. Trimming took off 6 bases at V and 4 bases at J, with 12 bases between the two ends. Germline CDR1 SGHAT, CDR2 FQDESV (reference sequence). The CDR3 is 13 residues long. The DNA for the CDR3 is TGTGCCAGCAGTAGGACGACGGGCACTGAAGCTTTCTTT. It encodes CASSRTTGTEAFF.

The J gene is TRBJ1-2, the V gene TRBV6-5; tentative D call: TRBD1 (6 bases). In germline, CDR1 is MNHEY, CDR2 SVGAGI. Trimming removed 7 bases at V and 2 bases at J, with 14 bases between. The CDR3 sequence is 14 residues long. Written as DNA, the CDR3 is TGTGCCAGCAACCACCAGGGGATAAACTATGGCTACACCTTC. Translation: CASNHQGINYGYTF.

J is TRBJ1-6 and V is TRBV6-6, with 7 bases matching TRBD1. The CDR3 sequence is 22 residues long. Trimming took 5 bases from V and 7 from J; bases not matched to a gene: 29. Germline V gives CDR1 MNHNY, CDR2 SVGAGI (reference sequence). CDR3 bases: TGTGCCAGCAGTCCACTCAGTTCCTGGGGCAGGGGGATAAGTTTGGGGAATTCACCCCTCCACTTT. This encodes CASSPLSSWGRGISLGNSPLHF.

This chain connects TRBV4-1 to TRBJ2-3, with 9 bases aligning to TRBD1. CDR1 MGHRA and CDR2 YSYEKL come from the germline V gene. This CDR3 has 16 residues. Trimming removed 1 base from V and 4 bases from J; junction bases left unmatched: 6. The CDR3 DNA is TGCGCCAGCAGCCAAGGCACAGGGGGCGCATCAGATACGCAGTATTTT. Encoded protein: CASSQGTGGASDTQYF.

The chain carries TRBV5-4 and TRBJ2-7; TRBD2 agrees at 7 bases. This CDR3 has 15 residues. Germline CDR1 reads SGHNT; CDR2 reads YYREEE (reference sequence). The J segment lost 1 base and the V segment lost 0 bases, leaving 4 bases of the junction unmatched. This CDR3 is CASSLDGGSSYEQYF. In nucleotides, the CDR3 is TGTGCCAGCAGCTTGGACGGGGGGTCTTCCTACGAGCAGTACTTC.

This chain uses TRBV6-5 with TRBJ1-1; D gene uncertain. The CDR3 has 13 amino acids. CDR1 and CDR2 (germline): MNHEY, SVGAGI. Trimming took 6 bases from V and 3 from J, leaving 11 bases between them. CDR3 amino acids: CASSGTEYTEAFF. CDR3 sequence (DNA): TGTGCCAGCAGCGGAACAGAGTACACTGAAGCTTTCTTT.

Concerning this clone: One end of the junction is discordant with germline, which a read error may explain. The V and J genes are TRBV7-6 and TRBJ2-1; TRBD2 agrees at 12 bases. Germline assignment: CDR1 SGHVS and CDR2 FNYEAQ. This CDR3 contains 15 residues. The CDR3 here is CASSLAGGPYNEQFF. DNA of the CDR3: TGTGCCAGCAGCCTAGCGGGGGGGCCCTACAATGAGCAGTTCTTC. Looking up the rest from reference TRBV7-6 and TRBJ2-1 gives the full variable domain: GAGVSQSPRYKVTKRGQDVALRCDPISGHVSLYWYRQALGQGPEFLTYFNYEAQQDKSGLPNDRFSAERPEGSISTLTIQRTEQRDSAMYRCASSLAGGPYNEQFFGPGTRLTVL.